Given below is one TCR beta chain in context. What it binds is unknown. This specimen belongs to a study of response to subunit inactivated influenza vaccine. Study-level results: It was the authors' suggestion that each seasonal influenza vaccination recruits few new T cells.

This CDR3 has 13 residues. Trimming at V came to 6 bases and at J to 5 bases, leaving 9 bases not matched to a gene. Germline CDR1 SQVTM, CDR2 ANQGSEA. TCRdb recomputed calls from the RT-PCR reads with MiXCR, one row per CDR3 protein. The table lists 450,000 to 600,000 distinct CDR3 sequences, 16% of them singletons. The chain is built from TRBV29-1 and TRBJ2-5; 7 bases fit TRBD1. The receptor was derived from a man aged 50 to 69 who received an inactivated influenza vaccine. This material consisted of CD4+ T cells sorted from PBMCs, taken 23 to 25 months after vaccination. The CDR3 is CSVPLTGPETQYF. CDR3 DNA: TGCAGCGTCCCTTTGACAGGGCCCGAGACCCAGTACTTC.